This T cell receptor (beta chain) stems from a study of OX40 agonist ivuxolimab in advanced cancers. About the study as a whole: Ivuxolimab was an agonistic, fully human IgG2 monoclonal antibody directed against OX40 (CD134), a costimulatory receptor. Intravenous ivuxolimab was administered to patients every 2 weeks at six dose levels: 0.01, 0.1, 0.3, 1.5, 3 and 10 mg/kg. Of the 50 or so patients in dose escalation, 19 had hepatocellular carcinoma, about 15 had melanoma, 9 had renal cell carcinoma and 9 had head and neck cancer. The dose-escalation cohort was over 70% male with a mean age of around 62 years, ranging from about 23 to 85. Patients were allowed to have had prior anti-PD-1, anti-PD-L1 or anti-CTLA-4 therapy, and 30% to 40% of the dose-escalation patients had been treated with checkpoint inhibitors. Partial responses occurred in three dose-escalation patients, of whom one had hepatocellular carcinoma and two had cutaneous melanoma. Peripheral TCRbeta sequencing was intended to test whether TCR sequence diversity was altered and clonal T-cell expansion was caused by ivuxolimab. The paper covers the monotherapy dose-escalation part of the phase I ivuxolimab trial, which included N ≈ 50 patients. The research as a whole found: On average, CD8+ T cells showed more expanded clones than CD4+ T cells after ivuxolimab. At doses of 0.1 to 3.0 mg/kg, clonal expansion of both CD4+ and CD8+ T cells in blood was seen between baseline and week 6. Low levels of normalized T-cell clonal expansion were also seen in some patients who did not respond. In the 0.1-3.0 mg/kg groups, partial responders had among the lowest normalized peripheral clonal expansion, particularly in CD8+ T cells. The antigen specificity of the clonally expanded peripheral T cells was not determined.

For sequencing of the TCRbeta CDR3 region, genomic DNA was extracted from the sorted cells. TCRbeta CDR3 regions were sequenced using the immunoSEQ Assay. TCRdb took over this immuneACCESS table, retaining in-frame rearrangements with V and J assigned. Such tables are incomplete; in checked studies, under half of the missing clones stem from an unresolved V gene, and the remainder is unexplained. Across this sample there are around 70,000 clones, with about 85% seen only once. The top ten constitute 3.5% to 4.5% of the sample. Spanning cysteine to phenylalanine, the CDR3 consists of 13 amino acids. The sequence is cut down to CDR3 DNA, 39 bases in frame from base 1. Trimming leaves V shorter by 6 bases and J shorter by 3 bases, with the junction holding 3 bases beyond the gene matches. Looking up the germline V gene (reference sequence) yields CDR1 MNHEY and CDR2 SMNVEV. Note on this clone: The target of this receptor is not known. It has no much larger one-base neighbor in the sample; base qualities were not kept.

Patients with autoimmune disease history or receiving systemic immunosuppression were excluded from the trial. Peripheral blood for TCR sequencing was collected from all dose cohorts at baseline, on cycle 4 day 1, and on cycle 7 day 1. The samples were taken from a phase I, first-in-human, multicenter, open-label dose-escalation trial of ivuxolimab. Adults with locally advanced or metastatic head and neck squamous cell, hepatocellular, melanoma or renal cell carcinoma were enrolled in the trial. Before TCR sequencing, CD4+ T cells and CD8+ T cells were sorted from peripheral blood as separate populations.

The sample consisted of CD4+ or CD8+ T cells sorted from blood, taken in a trial of the OX40 agonist ivuxolimab. The rearranged segments are TRBV27 and TRBJ2-7, with 9 central nucleotides matching TRBD1. This receptor was taken from an adult with an advanced solid tumor such as melanoma, head and neck, liver or kidney cancer. Here the CDR3 is given as CASRRQGGYEQYF. The nucleotides read TGTGCCAGCAGACGACAGGGGGGCTACGAGCAGTACTTC.